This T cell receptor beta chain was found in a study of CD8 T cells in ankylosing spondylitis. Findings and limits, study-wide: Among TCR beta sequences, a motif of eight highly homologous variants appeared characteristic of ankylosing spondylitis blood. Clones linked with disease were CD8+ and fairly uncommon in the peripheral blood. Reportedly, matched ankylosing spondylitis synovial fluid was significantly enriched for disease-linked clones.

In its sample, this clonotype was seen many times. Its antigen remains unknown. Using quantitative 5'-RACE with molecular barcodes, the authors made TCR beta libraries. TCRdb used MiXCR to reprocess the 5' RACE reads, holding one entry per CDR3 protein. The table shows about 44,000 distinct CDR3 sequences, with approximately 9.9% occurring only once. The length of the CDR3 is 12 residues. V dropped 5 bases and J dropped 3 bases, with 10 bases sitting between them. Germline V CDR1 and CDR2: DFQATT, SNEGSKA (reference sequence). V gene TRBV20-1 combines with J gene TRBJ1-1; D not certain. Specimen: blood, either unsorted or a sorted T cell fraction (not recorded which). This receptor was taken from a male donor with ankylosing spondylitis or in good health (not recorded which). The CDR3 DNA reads TGCAGTGCTGCGGACTTCGACACTGAAGCTTTCTTT. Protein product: CSAADFDTEAFF.